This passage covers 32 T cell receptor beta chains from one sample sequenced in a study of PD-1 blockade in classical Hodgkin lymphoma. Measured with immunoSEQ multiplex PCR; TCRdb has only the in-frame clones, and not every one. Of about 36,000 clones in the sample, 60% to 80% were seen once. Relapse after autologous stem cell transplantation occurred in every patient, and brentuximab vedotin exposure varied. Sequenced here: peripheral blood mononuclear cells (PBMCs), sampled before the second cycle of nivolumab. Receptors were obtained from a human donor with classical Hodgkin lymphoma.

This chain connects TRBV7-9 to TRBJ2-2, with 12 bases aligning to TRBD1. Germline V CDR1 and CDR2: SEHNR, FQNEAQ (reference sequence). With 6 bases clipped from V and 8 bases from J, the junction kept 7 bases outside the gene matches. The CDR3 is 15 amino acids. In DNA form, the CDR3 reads TGTGCCAGCAGTACGGGACAGGGGGCGTCGGGGGAGCTGTTTTTT. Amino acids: CASSTGQGASGELFF. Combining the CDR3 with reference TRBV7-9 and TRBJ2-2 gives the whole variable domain DTGVSQNPRHKITKRGQNVTFRCDPISEHNRLYWYRQTLGQGPEFLTYFQNEAQLEKSRLLSDRFSAERPKGSFSTLEIQRTEQGDSAMYLCASSTGQGASGELFFGEGSRLTVL.

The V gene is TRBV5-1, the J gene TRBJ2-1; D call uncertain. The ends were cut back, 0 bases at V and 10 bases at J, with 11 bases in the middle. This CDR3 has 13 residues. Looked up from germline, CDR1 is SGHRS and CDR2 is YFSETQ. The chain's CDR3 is CASSLAKTSEQFF. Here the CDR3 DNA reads TGCGCCAGCAGCTTGGCCAAGACCTCGGAGCAGTTCTTC. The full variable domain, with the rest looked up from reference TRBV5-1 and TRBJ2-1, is KAGVTQTPRYLIKTRGQQVTLSCSPISGHRSVSWYQQTPGQGLQFLFEYFSETQRNKGNFPGRFSGRQFSNSRSEMNVSTLELGDSALYLCASSLAKTSEQFFGPGTRLTVL.

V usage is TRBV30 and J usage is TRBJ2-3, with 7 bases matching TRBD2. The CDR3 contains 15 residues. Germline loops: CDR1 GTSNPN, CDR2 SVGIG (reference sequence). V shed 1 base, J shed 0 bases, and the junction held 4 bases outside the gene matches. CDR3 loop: CAWSAGRGSTDTQYF. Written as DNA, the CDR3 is TGTGCCTGGAGTGCCGGGCGGGGGAGCACAGATACGCAGTATTTT. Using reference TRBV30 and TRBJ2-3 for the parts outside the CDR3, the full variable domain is SQTIHQWPATLVQPVGSPLSLECTVEGTSNPNLYWYRQAAGRGLQLLFYSVGIGQISSEVPQNLSASRPQDRQFILSSKKLLLSDSGFYLCAWSAGRGSTDTQYFGPGTRLTVL.

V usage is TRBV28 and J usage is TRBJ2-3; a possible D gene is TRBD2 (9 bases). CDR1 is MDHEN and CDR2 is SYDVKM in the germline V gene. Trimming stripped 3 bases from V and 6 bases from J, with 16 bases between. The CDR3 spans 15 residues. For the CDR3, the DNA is TGTGCCAGCAGTTTGAGCGGGAGGACAGGGGATACGCAGTATTTT. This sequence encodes CASSLSGRTGDTQYF. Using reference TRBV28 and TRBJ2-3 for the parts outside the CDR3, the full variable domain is DVKVTQSSRYLVKRTGEKVFLECVQDMDHENMFWYRQDPGLGLRLIYFSYDVKMKEKGDIPEGYSVSREKKERFSLILESASTNQTSMYLCASSLSGRTGDTQYFGPGTRLTVL.

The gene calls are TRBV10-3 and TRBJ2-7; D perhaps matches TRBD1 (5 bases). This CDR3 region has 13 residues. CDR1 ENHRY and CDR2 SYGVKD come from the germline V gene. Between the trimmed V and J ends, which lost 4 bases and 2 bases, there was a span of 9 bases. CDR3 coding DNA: TGTGCCATCAGTGGGGCAGGGACCTACGAGCAGTACTTC. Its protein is CAISGAGTYEQYF.

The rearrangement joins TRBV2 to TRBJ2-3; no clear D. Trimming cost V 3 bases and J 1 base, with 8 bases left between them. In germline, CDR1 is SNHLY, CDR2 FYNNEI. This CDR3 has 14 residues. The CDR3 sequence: CASSEGRGTDTQYF. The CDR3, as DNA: TGTGCCAGCAGTGAGGGTAGGGGCACAGATACGCAGTATTTT.

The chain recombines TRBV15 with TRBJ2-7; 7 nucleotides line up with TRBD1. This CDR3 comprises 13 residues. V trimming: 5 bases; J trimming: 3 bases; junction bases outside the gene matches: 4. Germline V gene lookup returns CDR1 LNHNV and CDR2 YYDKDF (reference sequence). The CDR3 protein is CATSRDSLYEQYF. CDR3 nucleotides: TGTGCCACCAGCCGGGACAGCCTCTACGAGCAGTACTTC.

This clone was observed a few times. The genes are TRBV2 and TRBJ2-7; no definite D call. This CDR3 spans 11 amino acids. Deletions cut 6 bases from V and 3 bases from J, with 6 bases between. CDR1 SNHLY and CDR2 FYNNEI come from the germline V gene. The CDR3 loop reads CASSPYYEQYF. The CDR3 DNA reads TGTGCCAGCAGCCCGTACTACGAGCAGTACTTC.

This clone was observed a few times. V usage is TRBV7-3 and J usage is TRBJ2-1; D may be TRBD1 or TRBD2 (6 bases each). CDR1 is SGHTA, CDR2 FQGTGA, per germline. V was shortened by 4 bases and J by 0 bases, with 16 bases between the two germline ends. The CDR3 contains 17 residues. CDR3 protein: CASSSNGGLSSYNEQFF. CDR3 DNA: TGTGCCAGCAGCTCTAACGGGGGCCTAAGCTCCTACAATGAGCAGTTCTTC.

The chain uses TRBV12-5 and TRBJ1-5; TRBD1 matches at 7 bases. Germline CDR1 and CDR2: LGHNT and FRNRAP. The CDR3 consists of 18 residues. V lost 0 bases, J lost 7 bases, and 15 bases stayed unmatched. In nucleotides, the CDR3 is TGTGCTAGTGGTTTGGTACCCCCTAAGACAGGGCCAGAACAGCCCCAGCATTTT. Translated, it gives CASGLVPPKTGPEQPQHF.

CDR3 residues: CARSLDGHSNQPQHF. The CDR3 nucleotides are TGTGCCAGAAGCTTAGACGGCCATAGCAATCAGCCCCAGCATTTT. The chain is built from TRBV7-5 and TRBJ1-5. TRBV7-5 is an annotated pseudogene. This CDR3 has 15 amino acids.

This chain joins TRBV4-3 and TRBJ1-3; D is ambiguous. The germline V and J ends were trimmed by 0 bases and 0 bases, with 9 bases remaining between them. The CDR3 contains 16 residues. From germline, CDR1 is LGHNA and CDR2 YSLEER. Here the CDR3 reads CASSQDGPHSGNTIYF. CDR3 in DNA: TGCGCCAGCAGCCAAGACGGTCCACACTCTGGAAACACCATATATTTT.

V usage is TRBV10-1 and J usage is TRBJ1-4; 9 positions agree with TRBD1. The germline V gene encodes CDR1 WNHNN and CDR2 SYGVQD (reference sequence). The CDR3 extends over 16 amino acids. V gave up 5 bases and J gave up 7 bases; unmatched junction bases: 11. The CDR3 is CASSTNRGQGREKLFF. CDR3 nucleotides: TGCGCCAGCAGTACGAATAGGGGACAGGGACGTGAAAAACTGTTTTTT.

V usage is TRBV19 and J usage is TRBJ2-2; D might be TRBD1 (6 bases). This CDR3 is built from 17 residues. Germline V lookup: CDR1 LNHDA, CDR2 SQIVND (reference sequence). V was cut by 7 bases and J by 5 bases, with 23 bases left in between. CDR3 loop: CASTASLGQGRTGELFF. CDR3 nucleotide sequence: TGTGCCAGTACCGCATCTCTAGGGCAGGGGCGGACCGGGGAGCTGTTTTTT.

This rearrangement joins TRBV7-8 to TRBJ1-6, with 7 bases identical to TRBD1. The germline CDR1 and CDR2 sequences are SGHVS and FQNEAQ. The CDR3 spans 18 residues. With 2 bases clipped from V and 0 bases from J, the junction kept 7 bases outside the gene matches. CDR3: CASSLYRGPSSYNSPLHF. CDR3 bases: TGTGCCAGCAGCTTATACAGGGGCCCTAGCTCCTATAATTCACCCCTCCACTTT. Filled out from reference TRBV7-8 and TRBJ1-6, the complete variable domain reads GAGVSQSPRYKVAKRGQDVALRCDPISGHVSLFWYQQALGQGPEFLTYFQNEAQLDKSGLPSDRFFAERPEGSVSTLKIQRTQQEDSAVYLCASSLYRGPSSYNSPLHFGNGTRLTVT.

CDR3 sequence (DNA): TGTGCCATCCGTAATAGCGGGAGATTGGGTGAGCAGTTCTTC. Its protein is CAIRNSGRLGEQFF. This rearrangement joins TRBV10-3 to TRBJ2-1, with TRBD2 identical over 9 bases. Looked up from germline, CDR1 is ENHRY and CDR2 is SYGVKD. The CDR3 runs to 14 residues. V trimming: 8 bases; J trimming: 9 bases; junction bases outside the gene matches: 11.

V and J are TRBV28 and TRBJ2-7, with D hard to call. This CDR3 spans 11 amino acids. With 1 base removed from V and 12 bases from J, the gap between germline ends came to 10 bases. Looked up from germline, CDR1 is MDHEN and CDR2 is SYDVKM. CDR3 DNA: TGTGCCAGCAGTTTATCTCGGGTTCTGTACTTC. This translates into CASSLSRVLYF.

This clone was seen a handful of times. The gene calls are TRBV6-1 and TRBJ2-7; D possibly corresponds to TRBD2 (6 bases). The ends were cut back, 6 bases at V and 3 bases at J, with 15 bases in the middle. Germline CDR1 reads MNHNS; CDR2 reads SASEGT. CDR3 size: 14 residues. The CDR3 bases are TGTGCCAGCAGCGAACTTCTGGGGGGCTACGAGCAGTACTTC. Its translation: CASSELLGGYEQYF.

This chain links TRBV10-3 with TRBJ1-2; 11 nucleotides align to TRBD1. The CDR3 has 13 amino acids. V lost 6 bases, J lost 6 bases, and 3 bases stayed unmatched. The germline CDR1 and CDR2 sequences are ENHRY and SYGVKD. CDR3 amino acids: CAIRGTGGNGYTF. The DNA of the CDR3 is TGTGCCATCAGAGGGACAGGGGGGAATGGCTACACCTTC.

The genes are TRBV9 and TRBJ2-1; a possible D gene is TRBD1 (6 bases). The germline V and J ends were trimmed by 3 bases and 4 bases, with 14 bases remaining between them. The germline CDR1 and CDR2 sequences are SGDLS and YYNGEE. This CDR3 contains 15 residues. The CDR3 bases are TGTGCCAGCAGCGCCGAGGGGGTCACGTACAATGAGCAGTTCTTC. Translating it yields CASSAEGVTYNEQFF.

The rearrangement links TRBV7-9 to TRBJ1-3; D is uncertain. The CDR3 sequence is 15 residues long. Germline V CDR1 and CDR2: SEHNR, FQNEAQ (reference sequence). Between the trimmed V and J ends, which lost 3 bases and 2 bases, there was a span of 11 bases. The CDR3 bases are TGTGCCAGCAGCTTCTCGGGGAAGGCTGGAAACACCATATATTTT. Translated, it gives CASSFSGKAGNTIYF.

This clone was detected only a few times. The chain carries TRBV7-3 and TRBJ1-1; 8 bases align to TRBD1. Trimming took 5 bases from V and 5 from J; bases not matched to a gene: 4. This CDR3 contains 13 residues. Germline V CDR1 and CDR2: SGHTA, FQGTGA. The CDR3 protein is CASSRDRGTEAFF. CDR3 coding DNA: TGTGCCAGCAGCCGAGACAGGGGTACTGAAGCTTTCTTT.

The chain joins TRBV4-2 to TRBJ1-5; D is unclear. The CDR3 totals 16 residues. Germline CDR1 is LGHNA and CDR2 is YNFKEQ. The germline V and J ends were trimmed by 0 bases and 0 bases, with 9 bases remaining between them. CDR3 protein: CASSQEWTDSNQPQHF. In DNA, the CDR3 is TGTGCCAGCAGCCAAGAATGGACGGATAGCAATCAGCCCCAGCATTTT.

The CDR3 nucleotides are TGTGCCAGCACACGACTGGGGAATGAGCAGTTCTTC. Its translation is CASTRLGNEQFF. The genes are TRBV6-6 and TRBJ2-1; D gene unclear. The CDR3 totals 12 residues. The V gene lost 7 bases and the J gene lost 7 bases, with 11 bases spanning the gap. Germline CDR1 is MNHNY and CDR2 is SVGAGI (reference sequence).

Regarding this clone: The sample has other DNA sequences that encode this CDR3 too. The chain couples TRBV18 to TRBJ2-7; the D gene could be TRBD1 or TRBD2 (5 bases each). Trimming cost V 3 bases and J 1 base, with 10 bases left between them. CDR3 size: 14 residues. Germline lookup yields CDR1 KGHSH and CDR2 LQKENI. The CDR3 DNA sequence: TGTGCCAGCTCACCGGGGACGGTTTCCTACGAGCAGTACTTC. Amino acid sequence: CASSPGTVSYEQYF. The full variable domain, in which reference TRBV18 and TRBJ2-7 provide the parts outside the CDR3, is NAGVMQNPRHLVRRRGQEARLRCSPMKGHSHVYWYRQLPEEGLKFMVYLQKENIIDESGMPKERFSAEFPKEGPSILRIQQVVRGDSAAYFCASSPGTVSYEQYFGPGTRLTVT.

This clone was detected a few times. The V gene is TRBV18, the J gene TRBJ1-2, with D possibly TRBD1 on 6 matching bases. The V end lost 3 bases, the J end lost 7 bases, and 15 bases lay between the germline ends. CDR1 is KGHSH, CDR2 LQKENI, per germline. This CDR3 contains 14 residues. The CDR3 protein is CASSPTGGAGGYTF. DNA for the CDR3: TGTGCCAGCTCACCCACGGGGGGCGCTGGTGGCTACACCTTC.

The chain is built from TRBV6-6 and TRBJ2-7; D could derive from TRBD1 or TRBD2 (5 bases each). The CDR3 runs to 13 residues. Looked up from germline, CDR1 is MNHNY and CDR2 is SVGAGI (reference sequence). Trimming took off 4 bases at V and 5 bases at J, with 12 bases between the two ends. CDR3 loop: CASSWGTRNEQYF. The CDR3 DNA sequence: TGTGCCAGCAGTTGGGGGACCAGGAACGAGCAGTACTTC.

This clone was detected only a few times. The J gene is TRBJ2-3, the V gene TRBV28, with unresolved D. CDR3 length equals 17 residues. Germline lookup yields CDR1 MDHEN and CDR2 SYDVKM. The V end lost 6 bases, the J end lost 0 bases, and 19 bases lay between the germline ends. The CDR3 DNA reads TGTGCCAGCAGGCAACCCCCGACACTTACAAGCACAGATACGCAGTATTTT. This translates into CASRQPPTLTSTDTQYF.

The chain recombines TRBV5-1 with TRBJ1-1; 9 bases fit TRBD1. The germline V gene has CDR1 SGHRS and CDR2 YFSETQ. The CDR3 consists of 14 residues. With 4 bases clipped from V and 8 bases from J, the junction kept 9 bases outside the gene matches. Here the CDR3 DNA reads TGCGCCAGCAGCAGGGGACAGGGAAACGGCGAAGCTTTCTTT. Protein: CASSRGQGNGEAFF.

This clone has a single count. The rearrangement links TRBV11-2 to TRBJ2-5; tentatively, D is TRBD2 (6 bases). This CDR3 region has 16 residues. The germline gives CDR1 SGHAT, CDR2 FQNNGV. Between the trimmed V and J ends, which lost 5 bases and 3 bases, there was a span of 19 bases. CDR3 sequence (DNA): TGTGCCAGCAGCCCGCAGGAGGGTAGGCACGAAGAGACCCAGTACTTC. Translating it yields CASSPQEGRHEETQYF.

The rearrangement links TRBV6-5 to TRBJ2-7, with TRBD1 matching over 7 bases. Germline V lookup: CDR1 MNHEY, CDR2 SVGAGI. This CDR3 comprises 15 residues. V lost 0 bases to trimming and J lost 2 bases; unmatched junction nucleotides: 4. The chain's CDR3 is CASSYSGTDAYEQYF. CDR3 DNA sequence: TGTGCCAGCAGTTACTCAGGGACAGACGCCTACGAGCAGTACTTC.

The CDR3 protein is CASSGRLAGVGQFF. The CDR3 region has the DNA TGTGCCAGCAGTGGGAGGCTAGCGGGAGTAGGGCAGTTCTTC. This sequence joins TRBV2 and TRBJ2-1; 10 bases align to TRBD2. The germline V gene encodes CDR1 SNHLY and CDR2 FYNNEI. This CDR3 is 14 amino acids long. Unmatched junction bases numbered 9, after V lost 4 bases and J lost 12 bases.